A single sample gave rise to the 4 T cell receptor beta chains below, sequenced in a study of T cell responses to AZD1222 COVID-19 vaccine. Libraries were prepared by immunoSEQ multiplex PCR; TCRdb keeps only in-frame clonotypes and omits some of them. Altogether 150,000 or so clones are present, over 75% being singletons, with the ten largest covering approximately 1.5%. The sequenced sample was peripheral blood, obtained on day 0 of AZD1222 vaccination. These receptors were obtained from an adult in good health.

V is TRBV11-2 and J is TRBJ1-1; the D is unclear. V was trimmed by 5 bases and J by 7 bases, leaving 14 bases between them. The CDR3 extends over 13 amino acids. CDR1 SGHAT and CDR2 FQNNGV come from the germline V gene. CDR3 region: CASSPEGNREAFF. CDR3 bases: TGTGCCAGCAGCCCCGAGGGTAACCGTGAAGCTTTCTTT.

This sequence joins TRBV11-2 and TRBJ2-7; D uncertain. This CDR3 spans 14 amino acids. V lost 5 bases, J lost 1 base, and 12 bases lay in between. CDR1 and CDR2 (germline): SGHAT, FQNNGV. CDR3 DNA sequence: TGTGCCAGCAGCCCGAGGTTACCTTCCTACGAGCAGTACTTC. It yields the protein CASSPRLPSYEQYF.

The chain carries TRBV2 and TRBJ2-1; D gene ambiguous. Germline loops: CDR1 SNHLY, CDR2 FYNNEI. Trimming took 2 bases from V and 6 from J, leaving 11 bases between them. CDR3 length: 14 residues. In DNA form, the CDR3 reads TGTGCCAGCAGTGAAATGGTGGCCGGCAATGAGCAGTTCTTC. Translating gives CASSEMVAGNEQFF.

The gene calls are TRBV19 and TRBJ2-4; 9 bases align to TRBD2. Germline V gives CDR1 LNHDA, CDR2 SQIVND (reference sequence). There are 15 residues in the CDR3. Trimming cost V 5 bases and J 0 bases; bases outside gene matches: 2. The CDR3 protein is CASSPSGIAKNIQYF. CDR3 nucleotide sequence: TGTGCCAGTAGTCCTAGCGGGATAGCCAAAAACATTCAGTACTTC.